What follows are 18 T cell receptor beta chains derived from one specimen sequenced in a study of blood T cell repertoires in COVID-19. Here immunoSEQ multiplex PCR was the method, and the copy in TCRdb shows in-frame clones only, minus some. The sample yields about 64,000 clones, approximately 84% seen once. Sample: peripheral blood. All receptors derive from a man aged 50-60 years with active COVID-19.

As DNA, the CDR3 is TGCGCCAGCAGCCCGGGACAGGGAAGATACGAGCAGTACTTC. It yields the protein CASSPGQGRYEQYF. J is TRBJ2-7 and V is TRBV5-1, with TRBD1 matching 9 bases. Germline assignment: CDR1 SGHRS and CDR2 YFSETQ. V was pared by 4 bases and J by 4 bases, with 6 bases of the junction left unmatched. There are 14 residues in the CDR3.

The CDR3 reads CASNLGGGSTDTQYF. The CDR3 bases are TGTGCCAGCAACTTGGGCGGGGGGAGCACAGATACGCAGTATTTT. The genes are TRBV14 and TRBJ2-3; 8 positions agree with TRBD2. The CDR3 has 15 amino acids. Germline lookup yields CDR1 SGHDN and CDR2 FVKESK. Trimming removed 7 bases from V and 0 bases from J; junction bases left unmatched: 6.

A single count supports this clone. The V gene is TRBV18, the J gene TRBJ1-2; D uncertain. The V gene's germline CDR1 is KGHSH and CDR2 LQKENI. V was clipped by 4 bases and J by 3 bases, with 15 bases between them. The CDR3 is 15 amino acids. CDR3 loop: CASSLVGRGDYGYTF. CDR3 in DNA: TGTGCCAGCTCACTCGTTGGCCGCGGGGACTATGGCTACACCTTC.

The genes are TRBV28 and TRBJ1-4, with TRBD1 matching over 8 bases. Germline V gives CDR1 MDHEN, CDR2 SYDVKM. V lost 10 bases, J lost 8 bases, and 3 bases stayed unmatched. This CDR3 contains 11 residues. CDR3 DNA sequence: TGTGCCATCGGGGACAGGGAAAAACTGTTTTTT. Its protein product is CAIGDREKLFF.

The CDR3 sequence: CASNPGNEQFF. The DNA for the CDR3 is TGTGCCAGCAATCCAGGCAATGAGCAGTTCTTC. The chain couples TRBV7-3 to TRBJ2-1; D is unclear. The CDR3 length is 11 residues. The germline V gene has CDR1 SGHTA and CDR2 FQGTGA. V lost 7 bases and J 6 bases, leaving 7 bases between the germline ends.

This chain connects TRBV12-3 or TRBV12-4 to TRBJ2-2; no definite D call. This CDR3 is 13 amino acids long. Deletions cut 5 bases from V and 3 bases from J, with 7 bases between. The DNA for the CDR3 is TGTGCCAGCAGTCCCCTTTACACCGGGGAGCTGTTTTTT. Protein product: CASSPLYTGELFF.

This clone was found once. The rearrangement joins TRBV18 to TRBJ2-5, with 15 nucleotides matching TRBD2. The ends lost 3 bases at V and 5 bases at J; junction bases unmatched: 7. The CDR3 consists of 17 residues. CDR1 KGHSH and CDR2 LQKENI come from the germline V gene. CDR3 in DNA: TGTGCCAGCTCACCCGGACTAGCGGGAGGGCCACGGGAGACCCAGTACTTC. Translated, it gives CASSPGLAGGPRETQYF. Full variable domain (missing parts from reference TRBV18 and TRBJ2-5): NAGVMQNPRHLVRRRGQEARLRCSPMKGHSHVYWYRQLPEEGLKFMVYLQKENIIDESGMPKERFSAEFPKEGPSILRIQQVVRGDSAAYFCASSPGLAGGPRETQYFGPGTRLLVL.

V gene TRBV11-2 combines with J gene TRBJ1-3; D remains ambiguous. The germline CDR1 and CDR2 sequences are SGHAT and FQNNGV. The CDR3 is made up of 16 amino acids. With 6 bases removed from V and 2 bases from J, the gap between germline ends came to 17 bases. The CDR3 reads CASRPLRRLAGNTIYF. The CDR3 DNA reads TGTGCCAGCAGACCGTTACGCAGGTTGGCTGGAAACACCATATATTTT.

CDR3 amino acids: CASSRLPGQGDNEQFF. The CDR3 DNA reads TGCGCCAGCAGCCGCCTTCCCGGACAGGGCGACAATGAGCAGTTCTTC. This chain links TRBV4-1 with TRBJ2-1; 8 positions agree with TRBD1. Germline V gives CDR1 MGHRA, CDR2 YSYEKL. This CDR3 has 16 amino acids. V trimming: 4 bases; J trimming: 5 bases; junction bases outside the gene matches: 10.

This chain's CDR3 is CASSGDSNTGELFF. The CDR3 DNA follows: TGTGCCAGCAGCGGGGATTCGAACACCGGGGAGCTGTTTTTT. V is TRBV28 and J is TRBJ2-2, with TRBD2 as a possible D gene (5 bases). From germline, CDR1 is MDHEN and CDR2 SYDVKM. This CDR3 spans 14 amino acids. The V end lost 6 bases, the J end lost 0 bases, and 8 bases lay between the germline ends.

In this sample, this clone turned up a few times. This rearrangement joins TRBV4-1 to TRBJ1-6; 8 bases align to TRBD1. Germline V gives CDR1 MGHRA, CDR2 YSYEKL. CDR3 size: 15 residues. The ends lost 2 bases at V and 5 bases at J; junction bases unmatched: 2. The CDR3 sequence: CASSQLQGDNSPLHF. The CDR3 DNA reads TGCGCCAGCAGCCAACTACAGGGGGATAATTCACCCCTCCACTTT.

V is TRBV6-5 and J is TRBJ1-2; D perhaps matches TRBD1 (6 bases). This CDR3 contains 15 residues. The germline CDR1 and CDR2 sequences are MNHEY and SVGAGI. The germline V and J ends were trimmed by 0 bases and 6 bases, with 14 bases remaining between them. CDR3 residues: CASSYSGRGRDGYTF. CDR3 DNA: TGTGCCAGCAGTTACTCGGGCAGGGGAAGGGATGGCTACACCTTC.

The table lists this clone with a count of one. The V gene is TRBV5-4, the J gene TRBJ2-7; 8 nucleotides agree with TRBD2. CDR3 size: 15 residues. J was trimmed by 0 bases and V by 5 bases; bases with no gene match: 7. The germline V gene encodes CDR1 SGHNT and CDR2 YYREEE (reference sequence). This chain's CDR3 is CASRQAGASSYEQYF. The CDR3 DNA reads TGTGCCAGCAGGCAAGCGGGGGCATCCTCCTACGAGCAGTACTTC.

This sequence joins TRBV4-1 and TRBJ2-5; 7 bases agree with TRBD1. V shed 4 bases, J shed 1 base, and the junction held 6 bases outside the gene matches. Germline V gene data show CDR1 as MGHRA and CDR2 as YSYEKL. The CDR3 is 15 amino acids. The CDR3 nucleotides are TGCGCCAGCAGCCTGACAGGGAGAGGCCAAGAGACCCAGTACTTC. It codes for CASSLTGRGQETQYF.

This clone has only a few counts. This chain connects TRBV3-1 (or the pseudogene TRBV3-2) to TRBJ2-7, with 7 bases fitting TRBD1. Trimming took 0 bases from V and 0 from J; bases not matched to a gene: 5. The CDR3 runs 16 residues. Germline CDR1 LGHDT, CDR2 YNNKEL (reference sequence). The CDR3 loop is CASSQDTGQLSYEQYF. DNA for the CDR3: TGTGCCAGCAGCCAAGATACGGGACAGCTCTCCTACGAGCAGTACTTC.

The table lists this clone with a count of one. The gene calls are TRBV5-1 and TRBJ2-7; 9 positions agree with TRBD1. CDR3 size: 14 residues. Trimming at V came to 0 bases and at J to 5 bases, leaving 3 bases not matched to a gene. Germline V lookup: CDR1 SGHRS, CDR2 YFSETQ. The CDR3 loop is CASSLGTGEHEQYF. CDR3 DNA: TGCGCCAGCAGCTTGGGGACAGGGGAACACGAGCAGTACTTC.

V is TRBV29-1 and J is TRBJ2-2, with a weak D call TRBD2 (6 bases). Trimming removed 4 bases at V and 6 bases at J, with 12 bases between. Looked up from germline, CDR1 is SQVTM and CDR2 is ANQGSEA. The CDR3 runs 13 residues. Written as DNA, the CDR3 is TGCAGCGTTGGGTTTGGCGGGGCCGGGGAGCTGTTTTTT. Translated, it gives CSVGFGGAGELFF.

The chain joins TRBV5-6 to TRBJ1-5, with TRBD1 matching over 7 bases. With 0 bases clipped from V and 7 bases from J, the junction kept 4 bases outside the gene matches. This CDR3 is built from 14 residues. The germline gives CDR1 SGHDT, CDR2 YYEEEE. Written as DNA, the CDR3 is TGTGCCAGCAGCTTGGAGGGGGCTGGCCAGCCCCAGCATTTT. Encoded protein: CASSLEGAGQPQHF.